This T cell receptor beta chain was observed in a study of CD8 T cells in ankylosing spondylitis. In regard to this clonotype: Its antigen is currently unknown.

Study-wide findings and caveats: Significant enrichment of disease-linked clones was reported in matched ankylosing spondylitis synovial fluid. Characteristic, it appeared, of ankylosing spondylitis blood was a TCR beta motif of fewer than 10 highly homologous variants.

Using quantitative 5'-RACE with molecular barcodes, the authors made TCR beta libraries. TCRdb used MiXCR to reprocess the 5' RACE reads, holding one entry per CDR3 protein. Among 750,000 to 850,000 distinct CDR3 sequences listed, about 11% were seen once. The germline CDR1 and CDR2 sequences are SGHTA and FQGNSA. V shed 5 bases and J shed 6 bases, with 13 bases lying between them. This CDR3 comprises 14 residues. This rearrangement joins TRBV7-2 to TRBJ2-2, with unresolved D. This clonotype was sampled from a male donor with ankylosing spondylitis. The sample taken for sequencing was blood, either unsorted or a sorted T cell fraction (not recorded which). This CDR3 reads CASSRVFRAGELFF. The CDR3 DNA sequence: TGTGCCAGCAGCCGGGTCTTCAGAGCCGGGGAGCTGTTTTTT.